The present entry profiles one TCR beta chain with its context. This specimen comes from a study of blood T cell repertoires in COVID-19. Study-wide context: Spain, Italy and the United States supplied samples that represented acute and convalescent COVID-19. The analysed material was cDNA or gDNA that came from T cells, B-cell-depleted T cells, or PBMCs.

V lost 6 bases to trimming and J lost 6 bases, with 21 bases between them. The CDR3 is 15 amino acids. Germline-derived CDR1 and CDR2 are SGHAT and FQNNGV. The authors' processing: Cell counts per sample came from amplifying reference gene primers. The protocol was immunoSEQ multiplex PCR, while the TCRdb copy is restricted to in-frame clones and leaves out a portion. Clone size and the V and J calls come from that table; the DNA yielded D and trimming. In the table there are fewer than 300,000 clones, around nine tenths of which are singletons. This clonotype originated in a woman in her 30s who had recovered from COVID-19. Sample: PBMCs or T cells enriched from blood (not recorded which). The chain couples TRBV11-2 to TRBJ2-7; no clear D. The CDR3 region has the DNA TGTGCCAGCAGTCGTACCCCAGGTTTAGTTGGCGAGCAGTACTTC. Encoded protein: CASSRTPGLVGEQYF.